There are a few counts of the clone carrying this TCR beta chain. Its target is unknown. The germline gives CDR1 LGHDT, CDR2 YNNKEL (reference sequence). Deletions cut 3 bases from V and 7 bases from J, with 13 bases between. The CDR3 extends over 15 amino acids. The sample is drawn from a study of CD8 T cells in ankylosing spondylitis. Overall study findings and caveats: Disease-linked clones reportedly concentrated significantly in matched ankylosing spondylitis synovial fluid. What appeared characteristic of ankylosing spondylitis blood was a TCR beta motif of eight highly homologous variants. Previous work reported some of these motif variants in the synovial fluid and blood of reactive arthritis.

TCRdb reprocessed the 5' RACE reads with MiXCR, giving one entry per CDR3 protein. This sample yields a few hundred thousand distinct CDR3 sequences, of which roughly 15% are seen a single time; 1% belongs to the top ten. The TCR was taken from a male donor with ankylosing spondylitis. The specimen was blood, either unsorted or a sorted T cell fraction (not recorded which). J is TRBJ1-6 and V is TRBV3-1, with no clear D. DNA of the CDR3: TGTGCCAGCAGCCACGACGGGTCGCGGAATTCACCCCTCCACTTT. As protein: CASSHDGSRNSPLHF.